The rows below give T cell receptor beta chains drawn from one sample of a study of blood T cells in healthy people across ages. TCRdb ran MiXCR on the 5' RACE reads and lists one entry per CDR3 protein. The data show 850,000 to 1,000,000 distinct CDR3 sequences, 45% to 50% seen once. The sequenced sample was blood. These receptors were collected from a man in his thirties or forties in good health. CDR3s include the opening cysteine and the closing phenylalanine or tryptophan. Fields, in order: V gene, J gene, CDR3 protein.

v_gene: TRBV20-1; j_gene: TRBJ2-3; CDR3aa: CSARDFTGHPPTDTQYF
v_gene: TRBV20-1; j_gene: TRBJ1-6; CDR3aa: CSASLGQFYNSPLHF
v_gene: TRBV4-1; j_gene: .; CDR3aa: CASSRSSATETQYF
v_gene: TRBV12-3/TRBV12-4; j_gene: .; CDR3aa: CASSPSGTVTYEQYF
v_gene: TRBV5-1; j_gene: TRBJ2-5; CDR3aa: CASRARDRGVLGETQYF
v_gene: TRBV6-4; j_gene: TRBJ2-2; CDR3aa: CASSDTWTSGGTGELFF
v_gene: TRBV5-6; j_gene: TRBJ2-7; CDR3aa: CASSSGNVGQYF
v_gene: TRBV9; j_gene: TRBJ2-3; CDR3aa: CASSVGGGESYTQYF
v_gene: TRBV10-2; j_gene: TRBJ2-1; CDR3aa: CASMNSGTGPEQFF
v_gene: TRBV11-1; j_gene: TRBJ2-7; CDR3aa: CASSSIVGRLEQYF
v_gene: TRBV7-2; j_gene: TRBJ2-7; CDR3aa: CASSRPPLADEQYF
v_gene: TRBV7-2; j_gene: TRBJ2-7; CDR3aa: CASSLGGTGGYYEQYF
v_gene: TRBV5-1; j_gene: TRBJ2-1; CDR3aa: CASSLEGMYEQFF
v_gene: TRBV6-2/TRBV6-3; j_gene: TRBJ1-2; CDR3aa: CADRGHPNYGYTF
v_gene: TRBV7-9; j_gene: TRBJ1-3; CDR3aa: CASSLVGEGGNTIYF
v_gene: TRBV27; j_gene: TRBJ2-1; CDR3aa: CASSLRGVKEPYNEQFF